Listed below are T cell receptor beta chains from one sample, sequenced in a study of blood T cell repertoires in COVID-19. The assay was immunoSEQ multiplex PCR, and TCRdb's table has in-frame clones only and misses some. This table has approximately 470,000 clones, 80% to 90% appearing once. Sequencing used peripheral blood. The receptor source for this set is a human donor in a cohort sampled during active COVID-19. CDR3s include the opening cysteine and the closing phenylalanine or tryptophan. D genes are given only for firm matches. For some rows the clone size is stated as once, few or many, or as a class when expanded; others skip it.

V gene	J gene	clone size	D gene	CDR3 protein	CDR3 DNA
TRBV9	TRBJ2-1	NA	NA	CASSVTGDSGPPSPGRFF	TGTGCCAGCAGCGTAACGGGGGATTCCGGACCCCCATCCCCTGGACGTTTCTTC
TRBV18	TRBJ2-7	few	TRBD2	CASSPPTSGSTIEQYF	TGTGCCAGCTCACCACCGACTAGCGGGAGTACTATCGAGCAGTACTTC
TRBV6-2/TRBV6-3	TRBJ2-3	NA	TRBD2	CASSPGTSGRGTDTQYF	TGTGCCAGCAGCCCCGGGACTAGCGGGAGAGGCACAGATACGCAGTATTTT
TRBV19	TRBJ2-4	once	NA	CASSRNQGTKNIQYF	TGTGCCAGTAGCCGGAACCAGGGGACCAAAAACATTCAGTACTTC
TRBV18	TRBJ1-4	NA	NA	CASSPLVGAEKLFF	TGTGCCAGCTCACCACTTGTGGGGGCTGAAAAACTGTTTTTT
TRBV27	TRBJ1-4	NA	TRBD1	CASSSLGQGVEKLFF	TGTGCCAGCAGTTCCCTGGGACAGGGGGTTGAAAAACTGTTTTTT
TRBV14	TRBJ1-1	NA	NA	CASSPGEWHEAFF	TGTGCCAGCAGCCCCGGGGAGTGGCATGAAGCTTTCTTT
TRBV11-3	TRBJ2-1	NA	TRBD1	CASSLGSAGGYNEQFF	TGTGCCAGCAGCTTAGGATCGGCAGGGGGCTACAATGAGCAGTTCTTC
TRBV24-1	TRBJ2-3	NA	NA	CATSPYSSTDTQYF	TGTGCCACCAGTCCCTACTCTAGCACAGATACGCAGTATTTT
TRBV5-1	TRBJ2-1	NA	TRBD1	CASSPQGDSYNEQFF	TGCGCCAGCAGTCCACAGGGGGACTCCTACAATGAGCAGTTCTTC
TRBV6-2/TRBV6-3	TRBJ1-5	NA	TRBD1	CASSLQGDYSNQPQHF	TGTGCCAGCAGCTTACAGGGGGACTATAGCAATCAGCCCCAGCATTTT
TRBV5-8	TRBJ1-5	few	TRBD1	CASSWTGVRNQPQHF	TGTGCCAGCAGCTGGACAGGGGTTCGCAATCAGCCCCAGCATTTT
TRBV7-6	TRBJ2-2	once	NA	CASSLSRNTGELFF	TGTGCCAGCAGCTTGTCTAGGAACACCGGGGAGCTGTTTTTT
TRBV4-1	TRBJ1-2	NA	TRBD1	CASSPFRGSYGYTF	TGCGCCAGCAGTCCATTCAGGGGGAGCTATGGCTACACCTTC
TRBV4-1	TRBJ1-6	NA	NA	CASSQDSQGFGSPLHF	TGCGCCAGCAGCCAAGATAGTCAGGGGTTTGGTTCACCCCTCCACTTT
TRBV2	TRBJ2-5	NA	TRBD2	CATLRTSGEETQYF	TGTGCCACCCTACGAACTAGCGGAGAAGAGACCCAGTACTTC
TRBV28	TRBJ1-2	NA	TRBD1	CASSSPAETGNNGYTF	TGTGCCAGCAGTTCCCCAGCCGAGACAGGGAATAATGGCTACACCTTC
TRBV20-1	TRBJ2-7	NA	NA	CSASGADSYEQYF	TGCAGTGCTAGTGGAGCGGACTCCTACGAGCAGTACTTC
TRBV28	TRBJ2-5	NA	NA	CASSFPQYQETQYF	TGTGCCAGCAGTTTTCCCCAGTACCAAGAGACCCAGTACTTC
TRBV5-6	TRBJ2-1	NA	TRBD1	CASSPIRDRGHDEQFF	TGTGCCAGCAGCCCCATCCGGGACAGGGGGCATGATGAGCAGTTCTTC
TRBV7-2	TRBJ1-4	NA	TRBD1	CASSFPGTGSEKLFF	TGTGCCAGCAGCTTCCCCGGGACAGGGAGTGAAAAACTGTTTTTT
TRBV28	TRBJ1-2	NA	NA	CASSLQGHYGYTF	TGTGCCAGCAGTTTGCAGGGGCACTATGGCTACACCTTC
TRBV10-1	TRBJ1-1	NA	NA	CASSVSRFDTEAFF	TGCGCCAGCAGTGTTTCGAGGTTTGACACTGAAGCTTTCTTT
TRBV5-1	TRBJ1-1	NA	NA	CASSLAGFGEAFF	TGCGCCAGCAGCTTGGCAGGTTTTGGTGAAGCTTTCTTT
TRBV19	TRBJ2-2	once	TRBD2	CASRHGRIDFAGELFF	TGTGCCAGTAGACACGGGAGGATCGATTTTGCCGGGGAGCTGTTTTTT
TRBV30	TRBJ2-1	NA	TRBD2	CAWSPKIGSTGTSGSSSYNEQFF	TGTGCCTGGAGTCCCAAAATAGGCTCAACCGGGACTAGCGGGAGTTCCTCCTACAATGAGCAGTTCTTC
TRBV6-5	TRBJ2-7	NA	NA	CASRPPGKSSYEQYF	TGTGCCAGCAGGCCCCCGGGAAAGAGCTCCTACGAGCAGTACTTC
TRBV6-1	TRBJ1-1	once	NA	CASSEALRGTEAFF	TGTGCCAGCAGTGAAGCGCTTCGGGGAACTGAAGCTTTCTTT
TRBV7-2	TRBJ2-5	NA	TRBD2	CASSPGGSLGETQYF	TGTGCCAGCAGCCCGGGAGGCTCCCTAGGGGAGACCCAGTACTTC
TRBV6-5	TRBJ1-1	NA	NA	CASSYSVGTEAFF	TGTGCCAGCAGTTACTCTGTCGGCACTGAAGCTTTCTTT
TRBV7-2	TRBJ2-7	NA	TRBD2	CASGSSGRPYEQYF	TGTGCCAGCGGGTCTAGCGGGCGACCCTACGAGCAGTACTTC
TRBV6-5	TRBJ1-1	NA	TRBD1	CASSSPGGRSTEAFF	TGTGCCAGCAGTTCCCCAGGGGGCCGGAGCACTGAAGCTTTCTTT
TRBV7-3	TRBJ2-1	NA	TRBD2	CASSLGPGLPSFF	TGTGCCAGCAGCTTGGGGCCGGGACTACCGTCGTTCTTC
TRBV6-1	TRBJ1-1	few	TRBD1	CASSESGQGAVGAFF	TGTGCCAGCAGTGAATCTGGACAGGGGGCCGTTGGAGCTTTCTTT
TRBV4-1	TRBJ2-7	once	TRBD1	CASSPSLDRDYEQYF	TGCGCCAGCAGCCCCTCCCTGGACAGGGACTACGAGCAGTACTTC
TRBV5-1	TRBJ1-2	NA	NA	CASSLGQLNYGYTF	TGCGCCAGCAGCCTCGGACAGCTAAACTATGGCTACACCTTC
TRBV3-1/TRBV3-2	TRBJ2-1	NA	TRBD2	CASSPRLAVNNEQFF	TGTGCCAGCAGCCCACGACTAGCGGTAAACAATGAGCAGTTCTTC
TRBV28	TRBJ1-1	NA	NA	CASNTANTEAFF	TGTGCCAGCAATACAGCTAACACTGAAGCTTTCTTT
TRBV25-1	TRBJ1-2	NA	NA	CASKGAGPLDTGYTF	TGTGCCAGCAAAGGGGCAGGGCCTTTAGATACTGGCTACACCTTC
TRBV2	TRBJ2-1	NA	TRBD2	CASSDSGAPPFF	TGTGCCAGCAGCGATAGCGGGGCCCCCCCGTTCTTC
TRBV7-9	TRBJ2-7	NA	NA	CASSPRIAEQYF	TGTGCCAGCAGCCCACGAATAGCCGAGCAGTACTTC
TRBV19	TRBJ2-1	NA	NA	CASRDTGLYNEQFF	TGTGCCAGTAGGGACACAGGGCTTTACAATGAGCAGTTCTTC
TRBV7-2	TRBJ1-1	NA	NA	CASSLAARGRSTEAFF	TGTGCCAGCAGCTTAGCGGCCAGAGGGAGGAGCACTGAAGCTTTCTTT
TRBV5-8	TRBJ1-2	NA	NA	CASSFRDYGYTF	TGTGCCAGCAGCTTCAGGGACTATGGCTACACCTTC
TRBV7-2	TRBJ2-1	NA	TRBD2	CASSQNSGNVYNEQFF	TGTGCCAGCAGTCAAAATAGCGGGAATGTTTACAATGAGCAGTTCTTC
TRBV28	TRBJ1-4	NA	TRBD1	CASQTGGTGKKLFF	TGTGCCAGCCAAACCGGGGGGACAGGGAAAAAACTGTTTTTT
TRBV28	TRBJ2-3	NA	NA	CASSLGDWGLTRGTDTQYF	TGTGCCAGCAGTTTAGGGGACTGGGGCCTCACCAGGGGCACAGATACGCAGTATTTT
TRBV27	TRBJ2-1	NA	NA	CASSFLSGRASNEQFF	TGTGCCAGCAGTTTCCTCTCCGGGAGAGCTTCCAATGAGCAGTTCTTC
TRBV19	TRBJ1-5	NA	TRBD1	CASWGQKNQPQHF	TGTGCCAGTTGGGGACAGAAAAATCAGCCCCAGCATTTT
TRBV10-2	TRBJ2-1	NA	TRBD2	CASSEQGGGAQFF	TGCGCCAGCAGTGAGCAGGGCGGGGGGGCGCAGTTCTTC
TRBV27	TRBJ2-7	NA	TRBD1	CATRQGRAVYEQYF	TGTGCCACCCGACAGGGGCGTGCGGTCTACGAGCAGTACTTC
TRBV27	TRBJ2-3	NA	TRBD2	CASSPLAGAQNTQYF	TGTGCCAGCAGTCCGTTAGCGGGAGCCCAGAATACGCAGTATTTT
TRBV15	TRBJ2-2	NA	NA	CATSREGASGELFF	TGTGCCACCAGCAGAGAGGGAGCGAGCGGGGAGCTGTTTTTT
TRBV30	TRBJ1-1	NA	NA	CAWAPGTLNTEAFF	TGTGCCTGGGCGCCCGGGACACTGAACACTGAAGCTTTCTTT